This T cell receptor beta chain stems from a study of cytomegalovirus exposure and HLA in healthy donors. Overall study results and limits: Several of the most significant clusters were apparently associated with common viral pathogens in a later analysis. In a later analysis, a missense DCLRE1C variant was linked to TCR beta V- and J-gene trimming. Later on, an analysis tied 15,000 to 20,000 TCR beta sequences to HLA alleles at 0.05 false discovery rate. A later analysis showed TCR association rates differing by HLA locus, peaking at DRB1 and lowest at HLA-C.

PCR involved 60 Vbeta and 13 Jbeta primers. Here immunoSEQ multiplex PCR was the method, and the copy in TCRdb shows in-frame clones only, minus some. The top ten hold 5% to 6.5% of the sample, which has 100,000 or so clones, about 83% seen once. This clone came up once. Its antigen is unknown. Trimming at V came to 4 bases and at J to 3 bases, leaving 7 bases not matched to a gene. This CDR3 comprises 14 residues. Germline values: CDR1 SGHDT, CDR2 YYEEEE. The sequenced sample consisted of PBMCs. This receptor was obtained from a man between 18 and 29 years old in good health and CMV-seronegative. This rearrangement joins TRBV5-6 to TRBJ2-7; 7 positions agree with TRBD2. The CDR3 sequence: CASSPGLIIYEQYF. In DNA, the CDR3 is TGTGCCAGCAGCCCGGGACTAATCATCTACGAGCAGTACTTC. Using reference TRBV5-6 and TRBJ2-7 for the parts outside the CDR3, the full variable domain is DAGVTQSPTHLIKTRGQQVTLRCSPKSGHDTVSWYQQALGQGPQFIFQYYEEEERQRGNFPDRFSGHQFPNYSSELNVNALLLGDSALYLCASSPGLIIYEQYFGPGTRLTVT.